This T cell receptor beta chain originates from a study of OX40 agonist ivuxolimab in advanced cancers. Study outcomes and limitations: Specificity for antigen went undetermined in the expanded peripheral T cells.

In the case of this clone: Its antigen is unidentified.

This table comes from immunoSEQ multiplex PCR, and its TCRdb copy is limited to in-frame clones, with some not included. The data show some 60,000 clones, around 93% seen once. Germline V gene lookup returns CDR1 MGHRA and CDR2 YSYEKL. V was pared by 6 bases and J by 0 bases, with 11 bases between. This CDR3 has 14 amino acids. The sequence came from an adult with an advanced solid tumor such as melanoma, head and neck, liver or kidney cancer. Here the sequenced sample was CD4+ or CD8+ T cells sorted from blood, taken in a trial of the OX40 agonist ivuxolimab. The rearrangement joins TRBV4-1 to TRBJ1-1, with a weak D call TRBD1 (5 bases). The CDR3 nucleotides read TGCGCCAGCAGTATCGGGGCCATGAACACTGAAGCTTTCTTT. Amino acids: CASSIGAMNTEAFF.